This TCR beta chain came from a study of T cell changes during pregnancy in multiple sclerosis. Assay used: immunoSEQ multiplex PCR; TCRdb lists only in-frame clones, some missing. The sample carries about 36,000 clones, 89% recorded once. This CDR3 contains 16 residues. The germline gives CDR1 SGHKS, CDR2 YYEKEE (reference sequence). With 0 bases removed from V and 3 bases from J, the gap between germline ends came to 15 bases. The V call is TRBV5-5, the J call TRBJ1-1, with D unclear. This clonotype originated in a female donor with multiple sclerosis, enrolled in a pregnancy study. Sequenced material: CD8+ T cells from peripheral blood mononuclear cells, taken in the third trimester of pregnancy. The CDR3 region is CASSLALREHYTEAFF. The CDR3 DNA sequence: TGTGCCAGCAGCTTGGCCCTTCGGGAACATTACACTGAAGCTTTCTTT. The complete variable domain, with remaining parts taken from reference TRBV5-5 and TRBJ1-1, reads DAGVTQSPTHLIKTRGQQVTLRCSPISGHKSVSWYQQVLGQGPQFIFQYYEKEERGRGNFPDRFSARQFPNYSSELNVNALLLGDSALYLCASSLALREHYTEAFFGQGTRLTVV.